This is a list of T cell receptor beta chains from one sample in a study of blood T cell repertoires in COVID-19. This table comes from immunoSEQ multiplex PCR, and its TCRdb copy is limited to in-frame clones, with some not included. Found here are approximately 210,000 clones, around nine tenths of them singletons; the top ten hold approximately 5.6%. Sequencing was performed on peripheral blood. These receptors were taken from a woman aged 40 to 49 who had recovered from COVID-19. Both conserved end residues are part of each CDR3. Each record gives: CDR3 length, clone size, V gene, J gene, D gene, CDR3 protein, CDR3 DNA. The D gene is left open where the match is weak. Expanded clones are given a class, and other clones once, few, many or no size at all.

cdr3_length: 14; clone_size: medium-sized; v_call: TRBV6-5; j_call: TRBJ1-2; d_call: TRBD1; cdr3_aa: CASSYVAGGYGYTF; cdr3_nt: TGTGCCAGCAGTTACGTAGCAGGGGGCTATGGCTACACCTTC
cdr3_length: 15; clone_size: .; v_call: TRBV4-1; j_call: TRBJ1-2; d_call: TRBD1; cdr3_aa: CASSQQTGEGYGYTF; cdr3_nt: TGCGCCAGCAGCCAGCAAACAGGGGAAGGCTATGGCTACACCTTC
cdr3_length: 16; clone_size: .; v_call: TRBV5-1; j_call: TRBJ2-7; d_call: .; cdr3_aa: CASSLAETGRTYEQYF; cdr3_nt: TGCGCCAGCAGCTTGGCAGAGACAGGGAGGACCTACGAGCAGTACTTC
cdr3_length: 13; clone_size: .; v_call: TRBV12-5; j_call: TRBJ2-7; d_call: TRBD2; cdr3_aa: CASVMGGSYEQYF; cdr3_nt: TGTGCTTCTGTTATGGGCGGGAGCTACGAGCAGTACTTC
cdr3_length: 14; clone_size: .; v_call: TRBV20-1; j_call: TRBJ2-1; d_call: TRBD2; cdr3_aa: CSASPSGAYNEQFF; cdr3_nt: TGCAGTGCTAGTCCTAGCGGGGCCTACAATGAGCAGTTCTTC
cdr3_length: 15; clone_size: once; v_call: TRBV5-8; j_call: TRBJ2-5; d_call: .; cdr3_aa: CASSLAPQFIETQYF; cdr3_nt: TGTGCCAGCAGCTTGGCCCCACAGTTTATAGAGACCCAGTACTTC
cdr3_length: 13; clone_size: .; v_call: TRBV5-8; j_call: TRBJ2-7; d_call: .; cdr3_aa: CAGSTQNYYEQYF; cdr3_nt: TGTGCCGGATCGACACAGAATTACTACGAGCAGTACTTC
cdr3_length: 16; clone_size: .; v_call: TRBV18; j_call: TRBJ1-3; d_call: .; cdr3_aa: CASSSGTTYSGNTIYF; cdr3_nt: TGTGCCAGCTCATCCGGGACAACTTACTCAGGAAACACCATATATTTT
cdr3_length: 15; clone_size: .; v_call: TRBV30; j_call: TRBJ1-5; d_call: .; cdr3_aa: CAWSVYGSLNQPQHF; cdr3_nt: TGTGCCTGGAGTGTATACGGGAGCCTCAATCAGCCCCAGCATTTT
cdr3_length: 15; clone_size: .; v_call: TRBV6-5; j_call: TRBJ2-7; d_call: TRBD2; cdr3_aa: CASRVGTSGNYEQYF; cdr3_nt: TGTGCCAGCAGGGTTGGGACTAGCGGGAACTACGAGCAGTACTTC
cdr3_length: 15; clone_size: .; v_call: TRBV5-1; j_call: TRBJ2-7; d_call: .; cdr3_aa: CASSLAAQDVHEQYF; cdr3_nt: TGCGCCAGCAGCTTGGCCGCACAGGACGTCCACGAGCAGTACTTC
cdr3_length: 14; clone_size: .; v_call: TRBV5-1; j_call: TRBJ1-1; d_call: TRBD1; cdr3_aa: CASSLVQGETEAFF; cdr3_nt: TGCGCCAGCAGCTTGGTACAGGGGGAGACTGAAGCTTTCTTT
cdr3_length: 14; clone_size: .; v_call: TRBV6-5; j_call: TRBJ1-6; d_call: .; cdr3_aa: CASSRGGNNSPLHF; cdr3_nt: TGTGCCAGCAGCCGGGGGGGTAATAATTCACCCCTCCACTTT
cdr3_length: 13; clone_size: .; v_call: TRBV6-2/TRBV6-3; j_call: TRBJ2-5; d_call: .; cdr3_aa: CASSAVGAETQYF; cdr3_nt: TGTGCCAGCAGTGCCGTGGGGGCGGAGACCCAGTACTTC
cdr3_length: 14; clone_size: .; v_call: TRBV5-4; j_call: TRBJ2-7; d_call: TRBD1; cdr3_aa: CASSPSNRGSEQYF; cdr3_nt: TGTGCCAGCAGCCCGAGCAACAGGGGATCCGAGCAGTACTTC
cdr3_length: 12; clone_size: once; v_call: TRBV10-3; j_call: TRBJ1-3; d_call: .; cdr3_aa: CAISESRNTIYF; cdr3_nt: TGTGCCATCAGTGAGTCCAGGAACACCATATATTTT
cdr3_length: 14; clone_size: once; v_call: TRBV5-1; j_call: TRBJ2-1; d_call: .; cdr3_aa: CASSSGTSRQEQFF; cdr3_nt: TGCGCCAGCAGCTCGGGGACTTCCAGGCAAGAGCAGTTCTTC
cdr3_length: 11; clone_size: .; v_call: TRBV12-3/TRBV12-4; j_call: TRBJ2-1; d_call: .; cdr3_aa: CASSFSGEQFF; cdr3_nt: TGTGCCAGCAGTTTCTCGGGTGAGCAGTTCTTC
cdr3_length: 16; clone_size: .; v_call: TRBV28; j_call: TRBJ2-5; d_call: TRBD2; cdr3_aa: CASSSLSGRAKETQYF; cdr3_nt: TGTGCCAGCAGTTCCTTAAGCGGGAGGGCTAAAGAGACCCAGTACTTC
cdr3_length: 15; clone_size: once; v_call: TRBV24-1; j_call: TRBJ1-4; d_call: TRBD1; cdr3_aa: CATSEPQGFREKLFF; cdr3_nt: TGTGCCACCAGTGAACCACAGGGGTTCCGGGAAAAACTGTTTTTT
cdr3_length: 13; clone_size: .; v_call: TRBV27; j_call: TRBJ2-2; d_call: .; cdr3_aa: CASQGWNTGELFF; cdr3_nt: TGTGCCAGCCAGGGATGGAACACCGGGGAGCTGTTTTTT
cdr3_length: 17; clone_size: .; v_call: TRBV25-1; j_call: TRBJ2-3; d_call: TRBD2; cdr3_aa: CASTKEGSGVSTDTQYF; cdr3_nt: TGTGCCAGCACTAAGGAGGGAAGCGGGGTAAGCACAGATACGCAGTATTTT
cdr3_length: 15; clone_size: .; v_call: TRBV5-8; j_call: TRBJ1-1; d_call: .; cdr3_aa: CASSLAWSGSTEAFF; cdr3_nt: TGTGCCAGCAGCTTGGCGTGGTCGGGTAGCACTGAAGCTTTCTTT
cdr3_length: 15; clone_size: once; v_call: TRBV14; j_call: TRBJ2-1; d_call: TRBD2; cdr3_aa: CASSEGTISYNEQFF; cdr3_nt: TGTGCCAGCAGCGAAGGGACTATTTCCTACAATGAGCAGTTCTTC
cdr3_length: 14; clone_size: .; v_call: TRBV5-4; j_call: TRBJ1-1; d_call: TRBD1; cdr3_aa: CASSLQGANTEAFF; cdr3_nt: TGTGCCAGCAGCTTACAGGGGGCGAATACTGAAGCTTTCTTT